This entry features one T cell receptor (beta chain) sequence. It was with a sample-barcoded 5' primer and a J-beta primer mix that a second PCR of about 7 to 12 cycles was run. One entry per CDR3 protein, called by TCRdb with MiXCR from the 5' RACE reads. The sample lists 1.8 million or so distinct CDR3 sequences, roughly two fifths occurring once. This specimen comes from a study of blood T cells in healthy people across ages. The CDR3 has 13 residues. The germline gives CDR1 SQVTM, CDR2 ANQGSEA. The J segment lost 7 bases and the V segment lost 7 bases, leaving 9 bases of the junction unmatched. This receptor was identified in a human donor in good health. The specimen sequenced was blood. The V gene is TRBV29-1, the J gene TRBJ1-2; 10 bases fit TRBD1. The CDR3 is CSASGQGLSGYTF. As DNA, the CDR3 is TGCAGCGCATCGGGACAGGGGTTGTCTGGCTACACCTTC.